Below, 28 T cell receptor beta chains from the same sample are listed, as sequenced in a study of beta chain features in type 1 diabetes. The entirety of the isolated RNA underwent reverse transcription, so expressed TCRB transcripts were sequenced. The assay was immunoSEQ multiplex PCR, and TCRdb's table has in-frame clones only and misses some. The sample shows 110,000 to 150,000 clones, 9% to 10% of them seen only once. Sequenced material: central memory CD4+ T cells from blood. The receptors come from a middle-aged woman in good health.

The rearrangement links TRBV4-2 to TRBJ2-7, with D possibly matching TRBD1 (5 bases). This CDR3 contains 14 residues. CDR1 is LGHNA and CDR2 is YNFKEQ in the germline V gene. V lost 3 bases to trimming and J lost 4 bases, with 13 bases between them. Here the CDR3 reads CASSQMGLSYEQYF. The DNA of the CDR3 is TGTGCCAGCAGCCAGATGGGGCTCTCGTACGAGCAGTACTTC.

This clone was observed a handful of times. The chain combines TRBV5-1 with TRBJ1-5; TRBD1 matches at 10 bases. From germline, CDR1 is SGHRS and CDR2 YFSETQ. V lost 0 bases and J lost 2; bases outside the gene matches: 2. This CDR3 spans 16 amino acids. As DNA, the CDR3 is TGCGCCAGCAGCTTGGGGGACAGGGGTGGCAATCAGCCCCAGCATTTT. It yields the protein CASSLGDRGGNQPQHF.

Written as DNA, the CDR3 is TGTGCCAGCAGCCCCTCGGGCGGACACCTCTATGGCTACACCTTC. The encoded protein is CASSPSGGHLYGYTF. The chain combines TRBV7-7 with TRBJ1-2; D is perhaps TRBD1 (5 bases). The CDR3 sequence is 15 residues long. Germline-derived CDR1 and CDR2 are SSHAT and FNYEAQ (reference sequence). Trimming pared 5 bases from V and 4 bases from J, leaving 17 bases between. Full variable domain (remainder filled in from reference TRBV7-7 and TRBJ1-2): GAGVSQSPRYKVTKRGQDVTLRCDPISSHATLYWYQQALGQGPEFLTYFNYEAQPDKSGLPSDRFSAERPEGSISTLTIQRTEQRDSAMYRCASSPSGGHLYGYTFGSGTRLTVV.

CDR3 sequence: CATSRVAGSYNEQFF. CDR3 bases: TGTGCCACCAGCAGAGTCGCGGGGTCCTACAATGAGCAGTTCTTC. This sequence joins TRBV15 and TRBJ2-1; maybe TRBD2 (6 bases). Between the trimmed V and J ends, which lost 1 base and 1 base, there was a span of 8 bases. The CDR3 spans 15 residues. Germline V gives CDR1 LNHNV, CDR2 YYDKDF (reference sequence).

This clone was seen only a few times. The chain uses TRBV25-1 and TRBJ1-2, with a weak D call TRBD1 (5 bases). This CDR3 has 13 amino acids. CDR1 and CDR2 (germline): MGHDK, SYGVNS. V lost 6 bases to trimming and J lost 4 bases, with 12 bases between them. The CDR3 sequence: CASSVDRLYGYTF. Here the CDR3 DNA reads TGTGCCAGCAGCGTTGACAGACTCTATGGCTACACCTTC.

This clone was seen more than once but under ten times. The CDR3 DNA reads TGTGCCAGCAGCTTGGCCGGGCGGGGAGAGACCCAGTACTTC. The encoded protein is CASSLAGRGETQYF. J is TRBJ2-5 and V is TRBV11-3; D may be TRBD2 (6 bases). Germline V gives CDR1 SGHNT, CDR2 YENEEA. The CDR3 covers 14 residues. Trimming shortened V by 3 bases and J by 4 bases, and 12 bases separated the two germline ends.

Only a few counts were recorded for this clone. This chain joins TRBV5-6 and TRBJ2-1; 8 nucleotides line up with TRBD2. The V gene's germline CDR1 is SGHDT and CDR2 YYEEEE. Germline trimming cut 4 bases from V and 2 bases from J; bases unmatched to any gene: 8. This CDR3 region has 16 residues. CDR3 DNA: TGTGCCAGCAGCCCGGGAGCGGGAGACACCTACAATGAGCAGTTCTTC. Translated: CASSPGAGDTYNEQFF.

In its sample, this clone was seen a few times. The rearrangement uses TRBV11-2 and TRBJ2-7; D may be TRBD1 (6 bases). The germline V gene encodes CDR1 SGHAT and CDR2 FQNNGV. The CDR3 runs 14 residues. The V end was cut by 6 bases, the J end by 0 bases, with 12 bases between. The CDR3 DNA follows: TGTGCCAGCAGTCTAGGGGGAAGCTCCTACGAGCAGTACTTC. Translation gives CASSLGGSSYEQYF.

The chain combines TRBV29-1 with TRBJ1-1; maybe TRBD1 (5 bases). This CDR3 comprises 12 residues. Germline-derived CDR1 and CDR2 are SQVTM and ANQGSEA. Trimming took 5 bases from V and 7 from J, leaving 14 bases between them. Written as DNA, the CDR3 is TGCAGCGTTATACGACAGCAACATGAAGCTTTCTTT. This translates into CSVIRQQHEAFF.

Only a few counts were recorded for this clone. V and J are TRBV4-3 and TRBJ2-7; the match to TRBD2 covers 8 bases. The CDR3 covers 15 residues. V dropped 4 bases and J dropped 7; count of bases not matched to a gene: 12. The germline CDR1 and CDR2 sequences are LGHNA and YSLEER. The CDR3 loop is CASSPRVAGSGEQYF. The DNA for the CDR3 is TGCGCCAGCAGCCCCAGAGTAGCGGGGTCTGGGGAGCAGTACTTC.

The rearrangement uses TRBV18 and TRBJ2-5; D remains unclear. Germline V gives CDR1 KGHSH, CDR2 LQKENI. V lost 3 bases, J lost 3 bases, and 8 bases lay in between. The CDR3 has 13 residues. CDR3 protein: CASSPRRKETQYF. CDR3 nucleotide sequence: TGTGCCAGCTCACCTCGGAGAAAAGAGACCCAGTACTTC.

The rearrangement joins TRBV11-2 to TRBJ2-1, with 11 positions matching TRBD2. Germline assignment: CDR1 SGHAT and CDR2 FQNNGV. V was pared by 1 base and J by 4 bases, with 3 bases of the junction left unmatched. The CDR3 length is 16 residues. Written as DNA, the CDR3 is TGTGCCAGCAGCTTAGCTAGCGGGGGGAATTACAATGAGCAGTTCTTC. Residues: CASSLASGGNYNEQFF.

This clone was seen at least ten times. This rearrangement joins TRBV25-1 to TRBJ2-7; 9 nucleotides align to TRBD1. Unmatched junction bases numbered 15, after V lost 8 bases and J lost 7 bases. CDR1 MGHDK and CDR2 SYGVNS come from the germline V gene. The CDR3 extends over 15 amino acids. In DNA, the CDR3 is TGTGCCAGCGGTCGTCCGGGACAGGGTTCGAATGAGCAGTACTTC. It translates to CASGRPGQGSNEQYF.

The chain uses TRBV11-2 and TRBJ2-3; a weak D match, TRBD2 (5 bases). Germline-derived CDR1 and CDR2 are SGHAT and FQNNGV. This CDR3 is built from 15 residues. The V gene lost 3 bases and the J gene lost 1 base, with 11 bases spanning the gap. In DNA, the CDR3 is TGTGCCAGCAGCTTCGGAACCGGGGGCACAGATACGCAGTATTTT. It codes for CASSFGTGGTDTQYF.

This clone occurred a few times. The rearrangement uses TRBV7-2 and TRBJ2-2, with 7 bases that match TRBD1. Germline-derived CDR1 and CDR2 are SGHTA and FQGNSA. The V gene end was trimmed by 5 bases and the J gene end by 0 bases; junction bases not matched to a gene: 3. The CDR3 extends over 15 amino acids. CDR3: CASSEGQSNTGELFF. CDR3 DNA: TGTGCCAGCAGCGAGGGACAGTCGAACACCGGGGAGCTGTTTTTT.

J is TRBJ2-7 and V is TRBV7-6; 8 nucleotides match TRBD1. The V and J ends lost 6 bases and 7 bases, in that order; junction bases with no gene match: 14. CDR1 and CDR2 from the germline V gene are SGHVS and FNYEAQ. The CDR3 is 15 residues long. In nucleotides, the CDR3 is TGTGCCAGCAGTCCCGGGACAGGCAACCTTGGGGAGCAGTACTTC. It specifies CASSPGTGNLGEQYF.

The CDR3 is CAISGMGLAGNYEQYF. The CDR3 DNA sequence: TGTGCCATCAGTGGAATGGGACTAGCGGGAAACTACGAGCAGTACTTC. This sequence joins TRBV10-3 and TRBJ2-7, with 13 nucleotides matching TRBD2. The CDR3 is made up of 16 amino acids. With V trimmed by 4 bases and J by 3 bases, 6 bases remained unmatched. CDR1 and CDR2 from the germline V gene are ENHRY and SYGVKD.

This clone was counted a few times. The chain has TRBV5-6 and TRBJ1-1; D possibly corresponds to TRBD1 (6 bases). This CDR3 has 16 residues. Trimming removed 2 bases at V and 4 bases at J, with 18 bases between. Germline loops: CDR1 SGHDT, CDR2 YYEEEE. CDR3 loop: CASSLFELRGLTEAFF. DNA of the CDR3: TGTGCCAGCAGCTTATTTGAGCTCAGGGGCCTCACTGAAGCTTTCTTT.

This CDR3 reads CASSYSGTGPDTQYF. The CDR3 region has the DNA TGTGCCAGCAGTTATTCCGGGACAGGTCCCGATACGCAGTATTTT. The genes are TRBV6-5 and TRBJ2-3, with 8 nucleotides matching TRBD1. CDR3 length equals 15 residues. The ends lost 3 bases at V and 6 bases at J; junction bases unmatched: 8. CDR1 and CDR2 (germline): MNHEY, SVGAGI.

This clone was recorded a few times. CDR3 DNA sequence: TGTGCCTGGAGTGCTCCTGGGGGGACGAACACTGAAGCTTTCTTT. Protein sequence: CAWSAPGGTNTEAFF. This sequence joins TRBV30 and TRBJ1-1; possible D gene TRBD1, 5 bases. V lost 1 base and J 1 base, leaving 13 bases between the germline ends. CDR1 and CDR2 (germline): GTSNPN, SVGIG (reference sequence). The CDR3 is 15 residues long.

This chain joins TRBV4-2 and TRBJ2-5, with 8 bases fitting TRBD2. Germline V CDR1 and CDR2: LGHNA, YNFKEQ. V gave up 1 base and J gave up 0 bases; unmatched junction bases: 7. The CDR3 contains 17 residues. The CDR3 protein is CASSQVGGGTYQETQYF. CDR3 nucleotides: TGTGCCAGCAGCCAAGTAGGCGGGGGGACGTACCAAGAGACCCAGTACTTC.

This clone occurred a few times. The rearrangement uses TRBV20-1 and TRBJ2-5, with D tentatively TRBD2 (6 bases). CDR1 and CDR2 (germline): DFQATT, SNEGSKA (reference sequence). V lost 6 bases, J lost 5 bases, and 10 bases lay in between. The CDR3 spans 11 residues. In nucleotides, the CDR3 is TGCAGTGCCGGGACTTGGGAGACCCAGTACTTC. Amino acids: CSAGTWETQYF.

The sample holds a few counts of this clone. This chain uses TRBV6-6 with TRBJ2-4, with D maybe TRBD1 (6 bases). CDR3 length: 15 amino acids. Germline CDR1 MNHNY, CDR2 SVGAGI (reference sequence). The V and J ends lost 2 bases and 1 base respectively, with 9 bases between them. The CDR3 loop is CASSYGRGAKNIQYF. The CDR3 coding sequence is TGTGCCAGCAGTTACGGAAGGGGGGCCAAAAACATTCAGTACTTC.

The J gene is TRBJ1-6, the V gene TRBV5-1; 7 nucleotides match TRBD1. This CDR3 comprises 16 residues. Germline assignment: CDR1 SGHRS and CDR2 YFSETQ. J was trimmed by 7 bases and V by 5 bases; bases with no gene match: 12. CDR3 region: CASRHGGSRGNSPLHF. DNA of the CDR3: TGCGCCAGCAGGCACGGCGGGTCCAGGGGGAATTCACCCCTCCACTTT.

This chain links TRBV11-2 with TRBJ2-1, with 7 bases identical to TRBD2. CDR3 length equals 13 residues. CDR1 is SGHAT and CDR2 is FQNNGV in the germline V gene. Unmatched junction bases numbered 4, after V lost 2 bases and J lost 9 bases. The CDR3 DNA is TGTGCCAGCAGCTTAACTAGCGCAAGTGAGCAGTTCTTC. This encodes CASSLTSASEQFF.

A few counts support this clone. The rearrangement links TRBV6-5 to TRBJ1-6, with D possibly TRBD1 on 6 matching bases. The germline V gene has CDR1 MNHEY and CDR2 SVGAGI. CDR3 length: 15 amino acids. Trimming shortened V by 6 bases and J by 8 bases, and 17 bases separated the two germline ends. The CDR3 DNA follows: TGTGCCAGCAGCCTTGGCGGGGGGCGTGATTCACCCCTCCACTTT. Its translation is CASSLGGGRDSPLHF.

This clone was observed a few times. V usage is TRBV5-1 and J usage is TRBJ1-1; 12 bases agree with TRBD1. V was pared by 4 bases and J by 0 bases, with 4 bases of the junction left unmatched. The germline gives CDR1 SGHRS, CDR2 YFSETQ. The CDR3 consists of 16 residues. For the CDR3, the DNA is TGCGCCAGCAGCACAGGGACAGGGGGCATGAACACTGAAGCTTTCTTT. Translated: CASSTGTGGMNTEAFF.

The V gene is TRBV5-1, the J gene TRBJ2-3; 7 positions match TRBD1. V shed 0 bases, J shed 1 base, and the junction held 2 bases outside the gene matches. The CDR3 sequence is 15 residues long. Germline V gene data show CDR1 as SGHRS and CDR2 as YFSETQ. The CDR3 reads CASSLGDSRTDTQYF. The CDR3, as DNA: TGCGCCAGCAGCTTGGGGGACAGTCGCACAGATACGCAGTATTTT.